The rows below give T cell receptor beta chains drawn from one sample of a study of blood T cell dynamics during melanoma immunotherapy. Data came from immunoSEQ multiplex PCR; TCRdb stores just in-frame clones and leaves some out. The data show 10,000 to 15,000 clones, around 84% seen once. The material was blood, obtained from a patient treated with checkpoint blockade. These receptors all come from a human donor with melanoma. Each CDR3 is given with its conserved first and last residue. D genes are given only for firm matches. The size of a clone is reported for some rows only, either as once, few or many, or as a class for expanded clones.

J	size	D	V	DNA	CDR3
TRBJ1-5	few	TRBD1	TRBV9	TGTGCCAGCAGCGCGACAGGGGATCCCAATCAGCCCCAGCATTTT	CASSATGDPNQPQHF
TRBJ2-7	NA	NA	TRBV6-5	TGTGCCAGCAGTACCGACAGATACGAGCAGTACTTC	CASSTDRYEQYF
TRBJ1-1	once	NA	TRBV6-5	TGTGCCAGCAGTTACTTGGGAGGGGACATGAACACTGAAGCTTTCTTT	CASSYLGGDMNTEAFF
TRBJ1-1	NA	NA	TRBV10-2	TGCGCCAGCAGGGACGGACGAGGCAGGGCAAACACTGAAGCTTTCTTT	CASRDGRGRANTEAFF
TRBJ2-7	NA	NA	TRBV5-4	TGTGCCAGCAGCTTGGTGGACAGTTCCTACGAGCAGTACTTC	CASSLVDSSYEQYF
TRBJ1-2	NA	NA	TRBV5-8	TGTGCCAGCAGCTTGAATTGGGGGGGAAGAAGTGGCTACACCTTC	CASSLNWGGRSGYTF
TRBJ1-5	NA	NA	TRBV19	TGTGCCAGTACCCAAGGGTCAGGAGGCAATCAGCCCCAGCATTTT	CASTQGSGGNQPQHF
TRBJ2-3	NA	TRBD2	TRBV2	TGTGCCAGCAGACTAGCGGGGGGGAGCACAGATACGCAGTATTTT	CASRLAGGSTDTQYF
TRBJ1-4	NA	NA	TRBV13	TGTGCCAGCAACGAAGCGGGAACTAATGAAAAACTGTTTTTT	CASNEAGTNEKLFF
TRBJ1-4	NA	NA	TRBV25-1	TGTGCCAGCAGGGGGAGGGATGAAAAACTGTTTTTT	CASRGRDEKLFF
TRBJ1-2	NA	TRBD1	TRBV25-1	TGTGCCAGCAGTGATTCGACAGGGGGTCGGGGCTACACCTTC	CASSDSTGGRGYTF
TRBJ2-7	NA	TRBD2	TRBV18	TGTGCCAGCTCACAAATTACTAGCGCGAGAGTCTCCGAGCAGTACTTC	CASSQITSARVSEQYF
TRBJ1-2	NA	NA	TRBV4-2	TGTGCCAGCAGCGACGTAGAGGGGGTACATGGCTACACCTTC	CASSDVEGVHGYTF
TRBJ1-6	NA	NA	TRBV10-3	TGTGCCATCAGTGAGTCGGGGCAGGACCTCCACTTT	CAISESGQDLHF